This paragraph reports one T cell receptor beta chain. Its antigen is unidentified. Germline V gene sequence: CDR1 MGHRA, CDR2 YSYEKL. The CDR3 is 15 amino acids. The V gene end was trimmed by 5 bases and the J gene end by 1 base; junction bases not matched to a gene: 4. The authors ran a second PCR of about 6 to 11 cycles using a sample-barcoded 5' primer and a J-beta primer mix. A single record per CDR3 protein comes from TCRdb applying MiXCR to the 5' RACE reads. The data hold 1.2 million to 1.5 million distinct CDR3 sequences, with almost 60% observed a single time. The data were taken from a study of blood T cells in healthy people across ages. Total RNA was extracted at no less than 6 micrograms per sample. Regarding the study as a whole: Estimated diversity that came from one million T cells was considered an underestimate.

This TCR came from a man between 18 and 29 years old in good health. The sequenced material came from blood. The gene calls are TRBV4-1 and TRBJ1-5; the match to TRBD1 covers 8 bases. CDR3 loop: CASSYRQGSNQPQHF. The CDR3 DNA reads TGCGCCAGCAGCTACCGACAGGGGAGCAATCAGCCCCAGCATTTT.